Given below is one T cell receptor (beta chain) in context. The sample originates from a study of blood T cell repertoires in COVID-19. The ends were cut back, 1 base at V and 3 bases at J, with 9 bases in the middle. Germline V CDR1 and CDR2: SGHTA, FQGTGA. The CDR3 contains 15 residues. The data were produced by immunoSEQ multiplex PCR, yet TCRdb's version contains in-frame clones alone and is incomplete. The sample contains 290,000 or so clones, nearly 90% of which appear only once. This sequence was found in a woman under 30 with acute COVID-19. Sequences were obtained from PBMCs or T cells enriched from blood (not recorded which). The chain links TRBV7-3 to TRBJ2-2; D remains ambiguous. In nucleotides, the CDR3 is TGTGCCAGCAGCTTAATGAGTCAGGACACCGGGGAGCTGTTTTTT. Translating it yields CASSLMSQDTGELFF.